These T cell receptor beta chains were read from a single sample in a study of T cells after somatic rescue of genetic block. Using immunoSEQ multiplex PCR, the repertoire was profiled, and TCRdb retains in-frame clones only, with some absent. The sample shows around 100,000 clones, about 89% of them seen only once. The sequencing sample was made of peripheral blood mononuclear cells (PBMCs). The receptors were gathered from a woman younger than 30. Each CDR3 is given with its conserved first and last residue. A D gene is named only where the DNA matches it firmly. Only part of the rows carry a size: once, few, many, or a class if the clone is expanded.

clone size	D gene	V gene	J gene	CDR3 protein	CDR3 DNA
NA	TRBD1	TRBV15	TRBJ1-6	CATSRSGQGSPLHF	TGTGCCACCAGCAGATCGGGACAGGGTTCACCCCTCCACTTT
once	TRBD1	TRBV4-3	TRBJ2-7	CASSPGTGQPYEQYF	TGCGCCAGCAGCCCCGGGACAGGCCAGCCCTACGAGCAGTACTTC
NA	NA	TRBV10-3	TRBJ2-3	CAISESTGRGKADTQYF	TGTGCCATCAGTGAGTCGACCGGCCGGGGGAAGGCAGATACGCAGTATTTT
NA	TRBD1	TRBV9	TRBJ2-1	CASSVSTGGSNEQFF	TGTGCCAGCAGCGTCTCCACAGGGGGGAGCAATGAGCAGTTCTTC
NA	TRBD1	TRBV27	TRBJ2-7	CASSPTGVKWEQYF	TGTGCCAGCAGTCCTACAGGGGTGAAGTGGGAGCAGTACTTC
NA	NA	TRBV2	TRBJ1-5	CASSEGGRRVNQPQHF	TGTGCCAGCAGTGAAGGGGGACGGCGAGTCAATCAGCCCCAGCATTTT
NA	NA	TRBV5-5	TRBJ1-1	CASTPQGWGMNTEAFF	TGTGCCAGCACCCCTCAGGGTTGGGGCATGAACACTGAAGCTTTCTTT
NA	NA	TRBV27	TRBJ1-6	CASSFRARSPLHF	TGTGCCAGCAGTTTCAGGGCTCGTTCACCCCTCCACTTT
NA	NA	TRBV2	TRBJ1-4	CASSRDGLNEKLFF	TGTGCCAGCAGTCGGGACGGCCTTAATGAAAAACTGTTTTTT
NA	TRBD1	TRBV5-1	TRBJ1-1	CASSLGQGAPEAFF	TGCGCCAGCAGCTTGGGACAGGGGGCACCTGAAGCTTTCTTT
NA	NA	TRBV5-1	TRBJ1-1	CASSLGLRDMNTEAFF	TGCGCCAGCAGCTTGGGACTCAGGGATATGAACACTGAAGCTTTCTTT
NA	TRBD1	TRBV19	TRBJ2-3	CAVRRTGTQDTQYF	TGTGCCGTCCGACGGACAGGGACTCAGGATACGCAGTATTTT
once	NA	TRBV30	TRBJ2-2	CASASLLTGELFF	TGTGCCTCAGCCTCTTTGTTGACCGGGGAGCTGTTTTTT
NA	TRBD1	TRBV6-1	TRBJ2-1	CASSEEAGGLYNEQFF	TGTGCCAGCAGTGAAGAAGCAGGGGGTCTCTACAATGAGCAGTTCTTC
NA	NA	TRBV6-5	TRBJ2-7	CASRRPGLGDEQYF	TGTGCCAGCAGACGTCCGGGACTGGGAGACGAGCAGTACTTC
once	NA	TRBV18	TRBJ2-3	CASSQLGRTQYF	TGTGCCAGCTCACAACTAGGACGTACGCAGTATTTT
NA	NA	TRBV7-9	TRBJ1-1	CASSLVADTEAFF	TGTGCCAGCAGCTTGGTGGCGGACACTGAAGCTTTCTTT
NA	NA	TRBV11-3	TRBJ2-7	CASSGGPSYEQYF	TGTGCCAGCAGCGGGGGGCCTTCCTACGAGCAGTACTTC
NA	NA	TRBV5-4	TRBJ2-6	CASSLGGLLGSGANVLTF	TGTGCCAGCAGCTTAGGAGGCCTCCTGGGCTCTGGGGCCAACGTCCTGACTTTC
NA	TRBD1	TRBV19	TRBJ2-4	CASSTPDRGDNIQYF	TGTGCCAGTAGTACCCCGGACAGGGGCGACAACATTCAGTACTTC
NA	NA	TRBV7-7	TRBJ2-1	CASSFGQSNEQFF	TGTGCCAGCAGCTTTGGACAGAGCAATGAGCAGTTCTTC
NA	NA	TRBV7-8	TRBJ1-5	CASSHRGGSDQPQHF	TGTGCCAGCAGCCATAGAGGGGGATCCGATCAGCCCCAGCATTTT
NA	TRBD1	TRBV5-1	TRBJ2-3	CASSSDRGGGDTQYF	TGCGCCAGCAGCTCAGACAGGGGTGGTGGAGATACGCAGTATTTT
NA	NA	TRBV11-3	TRBJ1-1	CASSLGRPNTEAFF	TGTGCCAGCAGCTTGGGCAGGCCGAACACTGAAGCTTTCTTT
NA	TRBD1	TRBV28	TRBJ2-6	CASSVIRDRPSGANVLTF	TGTGCCAGCAGTGTAATCCGGGACAGACCCTCTGGGGCCAACGTCCTGACTTTC
NA	TRBD1	TRBV19	TRBJ2-7	CASSAGTGPAYEQYF	TGTGCCAGTAGTGCCGGGACAGGGCCCGCCTACGAGCAGTACTTC
NA	NA	TRBV30	TRBJ1-5	CAWAPGGGQPQHF	TGTGCCTGGGCCCCTGGGGGTGGACAGCCCCAGCATTTT
NA	NA	TRBV7-2	TRBJ1-3	CASSQIQGGNTIYF	TGTGCCAGCAGCCAGATACAGGGTGGAAACACCATATATTTT
NA	NA	TRBV30	TRBJ1-2	CAWRSTNYGYTF	TGTGCCTGGAGGAGCACTAACTATGGCTACACCTTC
NA	NA	TRBV5-1	TRBJ2-5	CASSLAWGYQETQYF	TGCGCCAGCAGCTTGGCCTGGGGGTACCAAGAGACCCAGTACTTC
NA	NA	TRBV10-3	TRBJ1-3	CAISESREISGNTIYF	TGTGCCATCAGTGAGTCAAGGGAAATCTCTGGAAACACCATATATTTT
NA	TRBD1	TRBV4-3	TRBJ2-1	CASSQLTLTGANEQFF	TGCGCCAGCAGCCAGCTAACACTGACAGGGGCAAATGAGCAGTTCTTC
NA	NA	TRBV15	TRBJ2-1	CATSRPSPGPKQFF	TGTGCCACCAGCAGACCCTCTCCCGGACCGAAGCAGTTCTTC
NA	NA	TRBV2	TRBJ1-5	CASSESQGNQPQHF	TGTGCCAGCAGTGAGAGTCAGGGAAATCAGCCCCAGCATTTT
NA	TRBD1	TRBV14	TRBJ1-2	CASSQPGQGPGYTF	TGTGCCAGCAGCCAACCGGGACAGGGGCCTGGCTACACCTTC
NA	NA	TRBV30	TRBJ2-1	CAWSLTNNEQFF	TGTGCCTGGAGTCTAACAAACAATGAGCAGTTCTTC
NA	NA	TRBV5-5	TRBJ2-7	CASTQGGIRTYEQYF	TGTGCCAGCACCCAGGGGGGGATCCGCACCTACGAGCAGTACTTC
NA	TRBD1	TRBV5-1	TRBJ1-2	CASSRTGMDGYTF	TGCGCCAGCAGCAGGACAGGGATGGATGGCTACACCTTC
NA	TRBD1	TRBV4-3	TRBJ1-3	CASSPLTGGLGDTIYF	TGCGCCAGCAGCCCCCTTACAGGGGGATTAGGAGACACCATATATTTT
NA	NA	TRBV5-1	TRBJ1-3	CASSLVPLDGNTIYF	TGCGCCAGCAGCTTGGTACCCCTCGACGGGAACACCATATATTTT
NA	NA	TRBV9	TRBJ1-4	CASSARGAGTNEKLFF	TGTGCCAGCAGCGCCCGGGGGGCGGGGACTAATGAAAAACTGTTTTTT
once	TRBD2	TRBV5-6	TRBJ2-5	CASSGSGLAEETQYF	TGTGCCAGCAGCGGCTCGGGACTAGCAGAAGAGACCCAGTACTTC
NA	NA	TRBV7-2	TRBJ1-2	CASSSPGGARFSSTYGYTF	TGTGCCAGCAGCTCGCCTGGGGGCGCTAGATTCTCCTCCACTTATGGCTACACCTTC
NA	TRBD1	TRBV7-9	TRBJ1-2	CASSPRGRGGYTF	TGTGCCAGCAGCCCCAGGGGGAGAGGGGGCTACACCTTC
NA	NA	TRBV6-6	TRBJ1-2	CASSYSGRGYGYTF	TGTGCCAGCAGTTACTCTGGGAGGGGCTATGGCTACACCTTC
NA	TRBD2	TRBV5-1	TRBJ2-2	CASSPGLAGSGELFF	TGCGCCAGCAGCCCAGGACTAGCGGGATCCGGGGAGCTGTTTTTT
NA	TRBD1	TRBV14	TRBJ2-2	CASEQGTATGELFF	TGTGCCAGCGAACAGGGGACGGCCACCGGGGAGCTGTTTTTT
NA	NA	TRBV27	TRBJ1-2	CASSFGGGRGYTF	TGTGCCAGCAGTTTTGGAGGGGGACGAGGCTACACCTTC
NA	NA	TRBV28	TRBJ2-2	CASGGMGPGELFF	TGTGCCAGCGGGGGTATGGGGCCCGGGGAGCTGTTTTTT
NA	NA	TRBV10-3	TRBJ2-1	CAISESSGGVNEQFF	TGTGCCATCAGTGAGTCGTCGGGGGGCGTCAATGAGCAGTTCTTC
NA	TRBD1	TRBV4-2	TRBJ1-1	CASSQEGTENTEAFF	TGTGCCAGCAGCCAAGAAGGGACAGAAAACACTGAAGCTTTCTTT
few	NA	TRBV23-1	TRBJ1-2	CASSHPPLGQLATYGYTF	TGCGCCAGCAGTCATCCCCCGCTGGGGCAGTTGGCAACCTATGGCTACACCTTC
NA	NA	TRBV5-1	TRBJ2-3	CASRGSQGDTQYF	TGCGCCAGCAGGGGAAGTCAGGGAGATACGCAGTATTTT
NA	NA	TRBV7-8	TRBJ1-5	CASSLGRGGQPQHF	TGTGCCAGCAGCTTAGGCAGGGGCGGACAGCCCCAGCATTTT
NA	NA	TRBV7-2	TRBJ2-1	CASRGQGDEQFF	TGTGCCAGCCGGGGCCAAGGGGATGAGCAGTTCTTC
NA	TRBD1	TRBV7-9	TRBJ2-1	CASSPTGGLDEQFF	TGTGCCAGCAGCCCGACAGGGGGCTTGGATGAGCAGTTCTTC
NA	TRBD2	TRBV4-2	TRBJ2-2	CASSQGDPAGGNTGELFF	TGTGCCAGCAGCCAAGGCGACCCCGCGGGGGGGAACACCGGGGAGCTGTTTTTT